Listed below are T cell receptor beta chains from one sample, sequenced in a study of tumor and adjacent non-tumor tissue in lung cancer. TCRdb passed the multiplex PCR reads through MiXCR, listing each CDR3 protein once. The data show about 44,000 distinct CDR3 sequences, roughly 62% seen once. Sequencing input: distant non-tumor lung tissue. The receptors stem from a woman between 35 and 50 years old with non-small cell lung cancer. The CDR3 runs from the conserved cysteine through the conserved F or W.

j_call: TRBJ1-5
v_call: TRBV13
cdr3_aa: CASSLGGRDSNQPQHF

j_call: TRBJ1-2
v_call: TRBV11-2
cdr3_aa: CANSLGRMAYGYTF

j_call: TRBJ1-2
v_call: TRBV6-5
cdr3_aa: CASNYGAGSDYDYTF

j_call: TRBJ2-7
v_call: TRBV6-2/TRBV6-3
cdr3_aa: CASGRAHSNEEYF

j_call: TRBJ1-1
v_call: TRBV25-1
cdr3_aa: CASRSRGNTKVFF

j_call: TRBJ2-5
v_call: TRBV6-5
cdr3_aa: CASRGLTGTEAQYF

j_call: TRBJ1-1
v_call: TRBV20-1
cdr3_aa: CSARDIRTNTEAFF

j_call: TRBJ1-5
v_call: TRBV11-2
cdr3_aa: CAISFSGWQPQHF

j_call: TRBJ2-3
v_call: TRBV4-1
cdr3_aa: CDSSQRVGLADTQYF

j_call: TRBJ1-5
v_call: TRBV19
cdr3_aa: CASSSRMVLGKPQHF

j_call: TRBJ2-1
v_call: TRBV7-9
cdr3_aa: CAGSLLAGDNEQFF

j_call: TRBJ2-5
v_call: TRBV11-3
cdr3_aa: CDSSLPLQETQYF

j_call: TRBJ2-7
v_call: TRBV6-5
cdr3_aa: CASSYRPGQGPSYEQYF

j_call: TRBJ2-5
v_call: TRBV12-3/TRBV12-4
cdr3_aa: CASRTGTSAAGTQYF

j_call: TRBJ2-5
v_call: TRBV4-1
cdr3_aa: CASSQALGLADKETQYF

j_call: TRBJ2-1
v_call: TRBV5-1
cdr3_aa: CASSPTIWQGESKEQLF

j_call: TRBJ2-7
v_call: TRBV29-1
cdr3_aa: CSVTGTDLREQYF

j_call: TRBJ2-7
v_call: TRBV4-2
cdr3_aa: CARSQEGQGSYGQYF

j_call: TRBJ2-7
v_call: TRBV7-8
cdr3_aa: CTSSSSTYEQYF

j_call: TRBJ2-3
v_call: TRBV10-3
cdr3_aa: CAIGHEGDTQYF

j_call: TRBJ2-1
v_call: TRBV29-1
cdr3_aa: CSVTDNEQFF

j_call: TRBJ2-5
v_call: TRBV29-1
cdr3_aa: CSVWLAGGEETQYF

j_call: TRBJ2-1
v_call: TRBV11-2
cdr3_aa: CASTSGPYNEQFF

j_call: TRBJ2-7
v_call: TRBV30
cdr3_aa: CAWTGQDPYEQYF

j_call: TRBJ2-1
v_call: TRBV5-4
cdr3_aa: CASSKGGLAGEDEQFF

j_call: TRBJ2-2
v_call: TRBV11-3
cdr3_aa: CASSLESASGGFTGELFF

j_call: TRBJ1-4
v_call: TRBV6-5
cdr3_aa: CASALSQGLLNEKLFF

j_call: TRBJ2-7
v_call: TRBV28
cdr3_aa: CASSLPGLAGGEQYF

j_call: TRBJ2-1
v_call: TRBV7-9
cdr3_aa: CASSLSLAGGPYNEQFF

j_call: TRBJ1-3
v_call: TRBV20-1
cdr3_aa: CSAQDREGDRYTIYF

j_call: TRBJ2-2
v_call: TRBV30
cdr3_aa: CAWSETDTGELFF

j_call: TRBJ2-1
v_call: TRBV5-1
cdr3_aa: CASSLALTFYNEQFF

j_call: TRBJ2-2
v_call: TRBV6-5
cdr3_aa: CASSRSQTGNTGELFF

j_call: TRBJ2-7
v_call: TRBV28
cdr3_aa: CASSHGMGGGEQYF

j_call: TRBJ2-2
v_call: TRBV5-1
cdr3_aa: CASSSGQRNTGELFF

j_call: TRBJ2-7
v_call: TRBV28
cdr3_aa: CASSPPGQYYMQYF

j_call: TRBJ2-1
v_call: TRBV28
cdr3_aa: CASSLNDGQVF

j_call: TRBJ1-5
v_call: TRBV6-6
cdr3_aa: CASSSRPGQDGDQHQHF

j_call: TRBJ1-2
v_call: TRBV5-1
cdr3_aa: CASSLAGIGYTF

j_call: .
v_call: TRBV29-1
cdr3_aa: CRAPSGDTQHF

j_call: TRBJ2-1
v_call: TRBV10-3
cdr3_aa: CTAGVAGGPGERFF

j_call: TRBJ2-1
v_call: TRBV7-9
cdr3_aa: CASDFSGSHEQFF

j_call: TRBJ1-1
v_call: TRBV9
cdr3_aa: CASSAPTGENTEAFF

j_call: TRBJ1-5
v_call: TRBV6-1
cdr3_aa: CVSSREQVDDQSQHF

j_call: TRBJ2-5
v_call: TRBV4-1
cdr3_aa: CASSQDRVGAETHYF

j_call: TRBJ2-1
v_call: TRBV11-3
cdr3_aa: CAGSSPGQGSNEQFF

j_call: TRBJ2-3
v_call: TRBV4-2
cdr3_aa: CASSQVMRASGMGDTQYF

j_call: TRBJ2-1
v_call: TRBV11-2
cdr3_aa: CASSFASGIYNEQFF

j_call: TRBJ1-5
v_call: TRBV4-2
cdr3_aa: CASNEGTENQPQHF

j_call: TRBJ2-4
v_call: TRBV11-2
cdr3_aa: CVSSLGQGKNIQYF

j_call: TRBJ2-5
v_call: TRBV4-1
cdr3_aa: CASSQDTIMETQYF

j_call: TRBJ1-5
v_call: TRBV6-2/TRBV6-3
cdr3_aa: CAGSGGQGGYSNRPQHF

j_call: TRBJ2-1
v_call: TRBV28
cdr3_aa: CASSLTGTVEQFF